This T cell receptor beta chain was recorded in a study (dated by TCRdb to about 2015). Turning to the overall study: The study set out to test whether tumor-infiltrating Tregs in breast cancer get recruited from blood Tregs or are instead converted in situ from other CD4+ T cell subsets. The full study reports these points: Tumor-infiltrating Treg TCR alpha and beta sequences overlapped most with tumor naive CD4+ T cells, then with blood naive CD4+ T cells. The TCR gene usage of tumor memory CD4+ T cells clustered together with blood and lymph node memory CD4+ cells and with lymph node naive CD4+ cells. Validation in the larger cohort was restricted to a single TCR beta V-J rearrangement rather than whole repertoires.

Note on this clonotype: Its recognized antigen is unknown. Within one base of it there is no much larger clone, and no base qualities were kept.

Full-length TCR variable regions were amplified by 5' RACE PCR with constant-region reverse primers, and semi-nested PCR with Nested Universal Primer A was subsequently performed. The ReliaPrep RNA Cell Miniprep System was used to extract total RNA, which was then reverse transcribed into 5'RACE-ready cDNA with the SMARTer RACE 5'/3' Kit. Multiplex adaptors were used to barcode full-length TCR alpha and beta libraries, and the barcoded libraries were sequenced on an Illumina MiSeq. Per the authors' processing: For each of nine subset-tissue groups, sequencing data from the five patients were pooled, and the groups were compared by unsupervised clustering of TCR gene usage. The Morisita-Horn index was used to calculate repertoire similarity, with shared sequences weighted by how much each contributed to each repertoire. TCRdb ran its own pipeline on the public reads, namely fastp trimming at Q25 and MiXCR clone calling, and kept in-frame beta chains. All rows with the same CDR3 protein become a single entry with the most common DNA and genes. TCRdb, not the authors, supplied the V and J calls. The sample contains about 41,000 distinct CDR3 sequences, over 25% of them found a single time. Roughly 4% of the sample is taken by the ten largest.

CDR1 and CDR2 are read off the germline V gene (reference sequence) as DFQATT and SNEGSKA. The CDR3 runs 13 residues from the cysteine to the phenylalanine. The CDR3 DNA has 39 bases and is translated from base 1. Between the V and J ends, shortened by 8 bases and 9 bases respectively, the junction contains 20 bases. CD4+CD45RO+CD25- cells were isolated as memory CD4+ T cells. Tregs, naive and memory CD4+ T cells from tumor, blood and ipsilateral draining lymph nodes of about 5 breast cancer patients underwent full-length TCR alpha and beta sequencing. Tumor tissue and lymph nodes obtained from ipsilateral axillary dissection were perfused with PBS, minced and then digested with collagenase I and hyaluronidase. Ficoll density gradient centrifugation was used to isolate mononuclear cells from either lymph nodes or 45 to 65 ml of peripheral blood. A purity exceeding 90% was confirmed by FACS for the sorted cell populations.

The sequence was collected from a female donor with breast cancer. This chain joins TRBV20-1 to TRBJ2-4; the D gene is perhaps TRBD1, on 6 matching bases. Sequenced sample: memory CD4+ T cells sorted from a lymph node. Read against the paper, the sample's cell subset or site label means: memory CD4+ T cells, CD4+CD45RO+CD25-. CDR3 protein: CSTEDIGGGIQYF. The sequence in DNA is TGCAGTACCGAGGATATAGGGGGTGGCATTCAGTACTTC.